This entry features one TCR beta chain sequence. This sample was included in a study of blood T cell repertoires in COVID-19. Across the study: From the United States, Italy and Spain came samples of acute and convalescent COVID-19. PBMCs, B-cell-depleted T cells, or T cells were the source of the cDNA or gDNA that made up the material.

J was trimmed by 6 bases and V by 4 bases; bases with no gene match: 15. The CDR3 contains 16 residues. Germline V gene lookup returns CDR1 SGDLS and CDR2 YYNGEE. Authors' data handling: Reference gene primers were amplified, and this amplification served to estimate nucleated cell counts. Using immunoSEQ multiplex PCR, the repertoire was profiled, and TCRdb retains in-frame clones only, with some absent. V and J calls and clone size are those listed in that table; D and trimming were worked out from the DNA. In the table there are roughly 90,000 clones, less than 85% of which are singletons. The genes are TRBV9 and TRBJ1-2; 7 bases are shared with TRBD1. The sequence came from an elderly man with acute or convalescent COVID-19. The sequencing sample was made of peripheral blood. The DNA of the CDR3 is TGTGCCAGCAGCCCTAGATTCGGACAGGTCTTTGATGGCTACACCTTC. It codes for CASSPRFGQVFDGYTF.